The clone carrying this T cell receptor (beta chain) appeared many times. This entry is derived from a study of T cell repertoires in cytomegalovirus infection. Across the whole study: Indications of both CMV infection and matching HLA type were provided by public TCR beta signatures.

V trimming: 5 bases; J trimming: 4 bases; junction bases outside the gene matches: 3. CDR3 size: 13 residues. Germline V gene data show CDR1 as SQVTM and CDR2 as ANQGSEA. TCRdb ran MiXCR on the reads and lists one entry per CDR3 protein. The sample has about 310,000 distinct CDR3 sequences; roughly 9.3% are singletons. The TCR was taken from a human donor in good health (CMV status not recorded). Some clones in this sample may be carry-over from other donors' samples. Sequencing was performed on PBMCs. The chain links TRBV29-1 to TRBJ1-1; TRBD1 aligns across 11 bases. The CDR3 DNA follows: TGCAGCGTTACGGGACAGGGGGGCACTGAAGCTTTCTTT. Protein: CSVTGQGGTEAFF.